This T cell receptor beta chain stems from a study of OX40 agonist ivuxolimab in advanced cancers. Study overall: Among those enrolled, mean age was 60 years (range about 23 to 80) and about 81% were male.

TCRdb keeps only in-frame clones here, not all; method: immunoSEQ multiplex PCR. The repertoire has just over 90,000 clones, around nine tenths of them found once; the top ten carry about 0.87%. Study-level results: A proportion of nonresponders additionally exhibited low normalized T-cell clonal expansion.

Turning to this clone: Its antigen is not identified.

This sample comprised CD4+ or CD8+ T cells sorted from blood, obtained in a trial of the OX40 agonist ivuxolimab. This sequence was found in an adult with an advanced solid tumor such as melanoma, head and neck, liver or kidney cancer.

CDR3 loop: CASSAGQGRGETQYF. CDR3 DNA sequence: TGTGCCAGCAGTGCCGGACAGGGACGGGGAGAGACCCAGTACTTC. J is TRBJ2-5 and V is TRBV27; TRBD1 matches 8 bases. J gave up 4 bases and V 5 bases, and 9 bases lay outside the gene matches. CDR3 size: 15 residues. Germline CDR1 reads MNHEY; CDR2 reads SMNVEV (reference sequence).